The 27 T cell receptor beta chains reported below all come from one sample, sequenced in a study of blood T cell repertoires in COVID-19. Assay: immunoSEQ multiplex PCR; the TCRdb copy retains only in-frame clones and omits some. The data contain about 130,000 clones, about 89% of them singletons. Sequencing was performed on peripheral blood. The receptors here all came from a man aged 55 to 70 with COVID-19, enrolled during active disease.

By frequency in the sample, this clone is medium-sized. V gene TRBV4-2 combines with J gene TRBJ2-1; D call uncertain. Germline values: CDR1 LGHNA, CDR2 YNFKEQ. The CDR3 is 15 amino acids. V gave up 1 base and J gave up 6 bases, with 13 bases separating them. The CDR3 bases are TGTGCCAGCAGCCAAGGAGGTAAGCTGGGCAATGAGCAGTTCTTC. This sequence encodes CASSQGGKLGNEQFF.

The chain links TRBV9 to TRBJ1-2, with D possibly matching TRBD1 (5 bases). The CDR3 totals 14 residues. The germline CDR1 and CDR2 sequences are SGDLS and YYNGEE. Trimming removed 0 bases at V and 8 bases at J, with 14 bases between. In DNA, the CDR3 is TGTGCCAGCAGCGTAGGCCAGGGAAAAGTAGGCTACACCTTC. Translating gives CASSVGQGKVGYTF.

The chain carries TRBV4-2 and TRBJ2-3; 8 positions match TRBD1. Unmatched junction bases numbered 4, after V lost 5 bases and J lost 3 bases. CDR3 length equals 14 residues. The germline gives CDR1 LGHNA, CDR2 YNFKEQ. Here the CDR3 reads CASSTGQGTDTQYF. In DNA, the CDR3 is TGTGCCAGCAGCACAGGACAGGGAACAGATACGCAGTATTTT.

This chain connects TRBV7-3 to TRBJ2-1, with 7 bases identical to TRBD1. V shed 0 bases, J shed 2 bases, and the junction held 7 bases outside the gene matches. Germline CDR1 and CDR2: SGHTA and FQGTGA. The length of the CDR3 is 17 residues. Written as DNA, the CDR3 is TGTGCCAGCAGCTTAACGTTTGACAGGGTGGCCTACAATGAGCAGTTCTTC. This sequence encodes CASSLTFDRVAYNEQFF.

The V gene is TRBV5-4, the J gene TRBJ1-6; 9 nucleotides match TRBD1. V gave up 0 bases and J gave up 6 bases; unmatched junction bases: 1. The CDR3 is 15 residues long. Germline lookup yields CDR1 SGHNT and CDR2 YYREEE (reference sequence). In DNA form, the CDR3 reads TGTGCCAGCAGCTTGGCGGGACAGGGTAATTCACCCCTCCACTTT. Translation gives CASSLAGQGNSPLHF.

The rearrangement joins TRBV7-8 to TRBJ1-3; D not resolved. The ends were cut back, 1 base at V and 4 bases at J, with 14 bases in the middle. CDR1 is SGHVS, CDR2 FQNEAQ, per germline. The CDR3 length is 16 residues. This chain's CDR3 is CASSLDRGPYGNTIYF. Written as DNA, the CDR3 is TGTGCCAGCAGCTTAGATCGGGGTCCTTACGGAAACACCATATATTTT.

This chain connects TRBV18 to TRBJ2-7, with 8 bases fitting TRBD1. The CDR3 is 14 residues long. Germline V gene sequence: CDR1 KGHSH, CDR2 LQKENI. After removal of 4 bases from V and 7 bases from J, the junction contained 9 bases not matched to a gene. The CDR3 region is CASSLRQGPGEQYF. The CDR3 DNA follows: TGTGCCAGCTCACTCCGACAGGGGCCTGGGGAGCAGTACTTC.

The gene calls are TRBV19 and TRBJ1-5, with TRBD1 identical over 7 bases. The CDR3 loop spans 15 amino acids. V was clipped by 1 base and J by 5 bases; unmatched bases: 5. CDR1 and CDR2 from the germline V gene are LNHDA and SQIVND (reference sequence). The CDR3 DNA is TGTGCCAGTAGTATAGGGCAACAGGGGTATCAGCCCCAGCATTTT. Protein product: CASSIGQQGYQPQHF.

The V call is TRBV7-2, the J call TRBJ1-2; D is unresolved. The germline gives CDR1 SGHTA, CDR2 FQGNSA. CDR3 length equals 15 residues. The germline V and J ends were trimmed by 2 bases and 2 bases, with 12 bases remaining between them. The CDR3 DNA sequence: TGTGCCAGCAGCTTAAACGGGATCTCAAACTATGGCTACACCTTC. This translates into CASSLNGISNYGYTF.

The CDR3 bases are TGTGCCAGCAGTTTAGCTAGCGGGGGACAAGAGACCCAGTACTTC. This translates into CASSLASGGQETQYF. V usage is TRBV28 and J usage is TRBJ2-5; 10 bases agree with TRBD2. CDR1 and CDR2 from the germline V gene are MDHEN and SYDVKM. The CDR3 sequence is 15 residues long. Trimming removed 2 bases from V and 2 bases from J; junction bases left unmatched: 2.

This chain links TRBV7-3 with TRBJ2-6; the D is unclear. The V end was cut by 5 bases, the J end by 4 bases, with 6 bases between. This CDR3 is 13 amino acids long. Germline V gene data show CDR1 as SGHTA and CDR2 as FQGTGA. This CDR3 reads CASSPTGANVLTF. DNA for the CDR3: TGTGCCAGCAGCCCGACAGGGGCCAACGTCCTGACTTTC.

The chain employs TRBV27 and TRBJ1-1; D uncertain. With 5 bases removed from V and 0 bases from J, the gap between germline ends came to 7 bases. CDR1 and CDR2 from the germline V gene are MNHEY and SMNVEV (reference sequence). The CDR3 extends over 13 amino acids. The CDR3 DNA reads as TGTGCCAGCAGTAGAACAATGAACACTGAAGCTTTCTTT. It specifies CASSRTMNTEAFF.

The gene calls are TRBV2 and TRBJ1-2; D gene unclear. CDR1 SNHLY and CDR2 FYNNEI come from the germline V gene. V lost 2 bases and J lost 8, with 12 bases in between. This CDR3 comprises 13 residues. The CDR3 loop reads CASSEWSEIGYTF. CDR3 nucleotides: TGTGCCAGCAGTGAATGGTCTGAGATCGGCTACACCTTC.

This chain links TRBV6-1 with TRBJ2-7; unclear D gene. Deletions cut 2 bases from V and 5 bases from J, with 7 bases between. Germline V gives CDR1 MNHNS, CDR2 SASEGT. The CDR3 is made up of 12 amino acids. CDR3 sequence (DNA): TGTGCCAGCAGTGAATTTTCGGACGAGCAGTACTTC. It encodes CASSEFSDEQYF.

This chain joins TRBV12-3 or TRBV12-4 and TRBJ2-7; D is ambiguous. This CDR3 is built from 13 residues. The ends were cut back, 6 bases at V and 0 bases at J, with 9 bases in the middle. The DNA of the CDR3 is TGTGCCAGCAGGAAGACAACCTCCTACGAGCAGTACTTC. Translating it yields CASRKTTSYEQYF.

This sequence joins TRBV5-1 and TRBJ1-4, with D possibly matching TRBD1 (5 bases). CDR1 is SGHRS, CDR2 YFSETQ, per germline. Trimming took off 0 bases at V and 3 bases at J, with 9 bases between the two ends. The CDR3 is made up of 15 amino acids. The CDR3 coding sequence is TGCGCCAGCAGCTTGGCGGGGGTCCCTAATGAAAAACTGTTTTTT. Protein product: CASSLAGVPNEKLFF.

This chain connects TRBV5-1 to TRBJ2-5; 11 bases are shared with TRBD2. Germline CDR1 is SGHRS and CDR2 is YFSETQ. This CDR3 region has 18 residues. V lost 3 bases and J lost 4; bases outside the gene matches: 14. CDR3 sequence: CASSSATTGSGGAETQYF. Here the CDR3 DNA reads TGCGCCAGCAGCTCCGCAACCACCGGTAGCGGGGGGGCAGAGACCCAGTACTTC.

A few counts support this clone. The V gene is TRBV7-2, the J gene TRBJ1-1; 9 bases map to TRBD1. From germline, CDR1 is SGHTA and CDR2 FQGNSA. The CDR3 contains 15 residues. J was trimmed by 5 bases and V by 2 bases; bases with no gene match: 6. CDR3 in amino acids: CASSLMGQGGTEAFF. In DNA, the CDR3 is TGTGCCAGCAGCTTAATGGGACAGGGTGGGACTGAAGCTTTCTTT. Full variable domain (outside the CDR3, taken from reference TRBV7-2 and TRBJ1-1): GAGVSQSPSNKVTEKGKDVELRCDPISGHTALYWYRQSLGQGLEFLIYFQGNSAPDKSGLPSDRFSAERTGGSVSTLTIQRTQQEDSAVYLCASSLMGQGGTEAFFGQGTRLTVV.

The chain recombines TRBV27 with TRBJ2-5; a weak D match, TRBD2 (5 bases). The CDR3 contains 13 residues. The V gene lost 7 bases and the J gene lost 6 bases, with 15 bases spanning the gap. The germline V gene has CDR1 MNHEY and CDR2 SMNVEV (reference sequence). The CDR3 coding sequence is TGTGCCAGCAACCAAAGGGAGTCCAAGACCCAGTACTTC. This gives the protein CASNQRESKTQYF.

V gene TRBV7-2 combines with J gene TRBJ2-3, with 11 nucleotides matching TRBD2. V shed 5 bases and J 2 bases; nucleotides not matched to a gene: 9. The CDR3 runs to 17 residues. From germline, CDR1 is SGHTA and CDR2 FQGNSA. The CDR3 DNA follows: TGTGCCAGCAGCAAACTAGCGGGGGCCGGGTTCACAGATACGCAGTATTTT. Translating gives CASSKLAGAGFTDTQYF.

In the case of this clone: The same CDR3 arises from other DNA sequences in this sample as well. The chain uses TRBV5-4 and TRBJ1-1, with D maybe TRBD1 (5 bases). Germline V gene data show CDR1 as SGHNT and CDR2 as YYREEE (reference sequence). This CDR3 spans 14 amino acids. Trimming pared 7 bases from V and 6 bases from J, leaving 19 bases between. DNA of the CDR3: TGTGCCAGCGCAATTGCGGGGGGGTTCGCTGAAGCTTTCTTT. Translation gives CASAIAGGFAEAFF.

This chain links TRBV3-1 (or the pseudogene TRBV3-2) with TRBJ2-1; 8 positions match TRBD1. The trim removed 4 bases at V and 3 bases at J, leaving 2 bases unmatched. The CDR3 runs to 14 residues. Germline CDR1 is LGHDT and CDR2 is YNNKEL (reference sequence). The CDR3 protein is CASSRDRGYNEQFF. The CDR3 DNA sequence: TGTGCCAGCAGCCGCGACAGGGGCTACAATGAGCAGTTCTTC.

This chain uses TRBV19 with TRBJ1-5; 9 bases agree with TRBD1. This CDR3 is 14 amino acids long. V was pared by 8 bases and J by 6 bases, with 8 bases of the junction left unmatched. Germline V gives CDR1 LNHDA, CDR2 SQIVND (reference sequence). The CDR3 DNA reads as TGTGCCAGTTTTGACAGGGGGATAGGTCAGCCCCAGCATTTT. Translating gives CASFDRGIGQPQHF.

The genes are TRBV9 and TRBJ2-7; weak D call: TRBD1 (5 bases). CDR3 length: 13 amino acids. The germline gives CDR1 SGDLS, CDR2 YYNGEE. Trimming removed 3 bases at V and 1 base at J, with 8 bases between. The CDR3 DNA reads TGTGCCAGCAGCGCAGGGATGTCCTACGAGCAGTACTTC. It specifies CASSAGMSYEQYF. Supplemented by reference TRBV9 and TRBJ2-7, the full variable domain reads DSGVTQTPKHLITATGQRVTLRCSPRSGDLSVYWYQQSLDQGLQFLIQYYNGEERAKGNILERFSAQQFPDLHSELNLSSLELGDSALYFCASSAGMSYEQYFGPGTRLTVT.

The chain links TRBV7-2 to TRBJ1-6; possibly TRBD1 for D (5 bases). Germline CDR1 SGHTA, CDR2 FQGNSA. This CDR3 is 14 amino acids long. Between the trimmed V and J ends, which lost 5 bases and 8 bases, there was a span of 13 bases. In nucleotides, the CDR3 is TGTGCCAGCAGCAACCAGGGTCGGGATTCACCCCTCCACTTT. This encodes CASSNQGRDSPLHF.

This clone was picked up one time. The V and J genes are TRBV11-3 and TRBJ2-3; perhaps TRBD1 as D (6 bases). The CDR3 has 14 residues. Germline CDR1 is SGHNT and CDR2 is YENEEA. The ends were cut back, 8 bases at V and 8 bases at J, with 20 bases in the middle. The CDR3 loop is CASGSGANPGTQYF. CDR3 nucleotide sequence: TGTGCCAGCGGGTCAGGGGCGAACCCGGGTACGCAGTATTTT. Combining the CDR3 with reference TRBV11-3 and TRBJ2-3 gives the whole variable domain EAGVVQSPRYKIIEKKQPVAFWCNPISGHNTLYWYLQNLGQGPELLIRYENEEAVDDSQLPKDRFSAERLKGVDSTLKIQPAELGDSAVYLCASGSGANPGTQYFGPGTRLTVL.

This rearrangement joins TRBV7-9 to TRBJ1-2; 7 nucleotides line up with TRBD1. CDR3 length equals 14 residues. Germline CDR1 reads SEHNR; CDR2 reads FQNEAQ (reference sequence). V lost 3 bases and J lost 2; bases outside the gene matches: 3. CDR3 in amino acids: CASSFRGSNYGYTF. The DNA of the CDR3 is TGTGCCAGCAGCTTCAGGGGGTCCAACTATGGCTACACCTTC.